These 32 T cell receptor beta chains share one sample of origin, sequenced in a study of cytomegalovirus exposure and HLA in healthy donors. The primer mix had 60 Vbeta and 13 Jbeta primers. Sequencing was performed with immunoSEQ multiplex PCR; in TCRdb, only in-frame clones are kept and a portion is missing. This sample has 170,000 or so clones, with approximately 80% found just once. Sample: PBMCs. The receptors derive from a boy between 10 and 17 years old in good health and CMV-seronegative.

The chain is built from TRBV29-1 and TRBJ1-1; 8 bases are shared with TRBD1. Germline V lookup: CDR1 SQVTM, CDR2 ANQGSEA. After removal of 7 bases from V and 4 bases from J, the junction contained 5 bases not matched to a gene. The CDR3 has 12 amino acids. The CDR3 loop reads CSAFDRGTEAFF. The CDR3, as DNA: TGCAGCGCCTTTGACAGGGGCACTGAAGCTTTCTTT.

The chain recombines TRBV27 with TRBJ1-6, with a weak D call TRBD1 (5 bases). The CDR3 consists of 14 residues. The V end lost 6 bases, the J end lost 9 bases, and 15 bases lay between the germline ends. CDR1 and CDR2 from the germline V gene are MNHEY and SMNVEV (reference sequence). CDR3 in DNA: TGTGCCAGCAGGATTATTGAAGGGGTTTCACCCCTCCACTTT. This translates into CASRIIEGVSPLHF.

The V call is TRBV18, the J call TRBJ2-2; D might be TRBD1 (6 bases). This CDR3 region has 18 residues. Trimming took off 1 base at V and 4 bases at J, with 19 bases between the two ends. Germline V gene data show CDR1 as KGHSH and CDR2 as LQKENI. In DNA, the CDR3 is TGTGCCAGCTCACCACAAAACCAGGGGTCGGTGTTCACCGGGGAGCTGTTTTTT. Translating it yields CASSPQNQGSVFTGELFF.

V gene TRBV7-2 combines with J gene TRBJ2-5; weak D call: TRBD2 (5 bases). V was pared by 3 bases and J by 2 bases, with 22 bases between. The CDR3 contains 18 residues. Looked up from germline, CDR1 is SGHTA and CDR2 is FQGNSA. The CDR3 coding sequence is TGTGCCAGCAGCTTGCTACCCTTTTTGCGGGTCGTACAAGAGACCCAGTACTTC. Translating gives CASSLLPFLRVVQETQYF.

The CDR3 DNA follows: TGTGCCAGCAGTGAATTCTCAGGGCTTGGGACCGGGGAGCTGTTTTTT. The encoded protein is CASSEFSGLGTGELFF. V and J are TRBV25-1 and TRBJ2-2, with D maybe TRBD1 (5 bases). The V gene's germline CDR1 is MGHDK and CDR2 SYGVNS. The CDR3 spans 16 residues. The V gene lost 1 base and the J gene lost 5 bases, with 14 bases spanning the gap. Full variable domain (outside the CDR3, taken from reference TRBV25-1 and TRBJ2-2): EADIYQTPRYLVIGTGKKITLECSQTMGHDKMYWYQQDPGMELHLIHYSYGVNSTEKGDLSSESTVSRIRTEHFPLTLESARPSHTSQYLCASSEFSGLGTGELFFGEGSRLTVL.

DNA of the CDR3: TGTGCCAGTAGTTTTAGACAGTCCTATGGCTACACCTTC. It codes for CASSFRQSYGYTF. V is TRBV19 and J is TRBJ1-2; TRBD1 is a possible D gene (5 bases). Trimming pared 5 bases from V and 4 bases from J, leaving 11 bases between. This CDR3 spans 13 amino acids. Germline V lookup: CDR1 LNHDA, CDR2 SQIVND (reference sequence).

Worth noting for this clone: An end of the junction does not agree with germline; a read error may underlie this. The rearrangement links TRBV7-7 to TRBJ2-2; D is unresolved. The CDR3 is made up of 16 amino acids. CDR1 is SSHAT and CDR2 is FNYEAQ in the germline V gene (reference sequence). The CDR3: CASSLRRPSNTGELFF. The CDR3 DNA reads TGTGCTAGCAGCTTAAGGAGACCCTCGAACACCGGGGAGCTGTTTTTT. The full variable domain, in which reference TRBV7-7 and TRBJ2-2 provide the parts outside the CDR3, is GAGVSQSPRYKVTKRGQDVTLRCDPISSHATLYWYQQALGQGPEFLTYFNYEAQPDKSGLPSDRFSAERPEGSISTLTIQRTEQRDSAMYRCASSLRRPSNTGELFFGEGSRLTVL.

The chain recombines TRBV29-1 with TRBJ2-7; TRBD1 matches 9 bases. The germline V gene encodes CDR1 SQVTM and CDR2 ANQGSEA. Trimming took 5 bases from V and 0 from J; bases not matched to a gene: 8. The CDR3 has 15 amino acids. CDR3 in DNA: TGCAGCGTTCTGGGGGACAGGGATGTCTCCTACGAGCAGTACTTC. Its protein product is CSVLGDRDVSYEQYF.

This clone has a single count. The chain uses TRBV4-1 and TRBJ2-1, with a weak D call TRBD2 (6 bases). Between the trimmed V and J ends, which lost 4 bases and 6 bases, there was a span of 19 bases. CDR3 length: 16 amino acids. CDR1 MGHRA and CDR2 YSYEKL come from the germline V gene. The CDR3 loop reads CASSPYYSGLSNEQFF. As DNA, the CDR3 is TGCGCCAGCAGCCCATACTACAGCGGGCTAAGCAATGAGCAGTTCTTC.

The chain joins TRBV5-4 to TRBJ1-5; D remains unclear. The CDR3 is 16 residues long. CDR1 and CDR2 (germline): SGHNT, YYREEE (reference sequence). V lost 1 base and J 6 bases, leaving 17 bases between the germline ends. DNA for the CDR3: TGTGCCAGCAGCTTGAGGCGTCAGAGGGTTTTTCAGCCCCAGCATTTT. It codes for CASSLRRQRVFQPQHF.

This rearrangement joins TRBV15 to TRBJ1-1; TRBD1 agrees at 8 bases. CDR1 LNHNV and CDR2 YYDKDF come from the germline V gene (reference sequence). V trimming: 4 bases; J trimming: 7 bases; junction bases outside the gene matches: 5. The CDR3 totals 13 residues. This CDR3 reads CATSNPDRGEAFF. The CDR3 DNA follows: TGTGCCACCAGCAACCCAGACAGGGGTGAAGCTTTCTTT.

For this clone: Since no conserved phenylalanine or tryptophan closes the CDR3, a read error is the likely cause. The chain employs TRBV7-8 and TRBJ1-2; 7 nucleotides match TRBD1. Germline CDR1 SGHVS, CDR2 FQNEAQ. V lost 1 base and J lost 4; bases outside the gene matches: 6. The CDR3 covers 15 residues. CDR3 protein: CASSLGAQGTYGYTL. In nucleotides, the CDR3 is TGTGCCAGCAGCTTAGGGGCACAGGGGACCTATGGCTACACCCTC.

The chain links TRBV27 to TRBJ2-5; 8 bases match TRBD1. Gene TRBJ2-7 matches the end of the DNA better, so the J call may be wrong. Germline V gene lookup returns CDR1 MNHEY and CDR2 SMNVEV (reference sequence). The CDR3 covers 14 residues. The CDR3 region is CASSRQGRSYEQYF. The CDR3 nucleotides read TGTGCCAGCAGCAGACAGGGGCGGTCCTACGAGCAGTACTTC.

The chain has TRBV29-1 and TRBJ1-2; D is uncertain. Germline CDR1 reads SQVTM; CDR2 reads ANQGSEA. V dropped 6 bases and J dropped 8 bases, with 19 bases sitting between them. This CDR3 is built from 13 residues. CDR3: CSVRHTLTGGYTF. The CDR3 nucleotides read TGCAGCGTCAGACATACCCTAACGGGAGGCTACACCTTC.

J is TRBJ1-1 and V is TRBV6-1; D gene unclear. Germline V gene sequence: CDR1 MNHNS, CDR2 SASEGT. The V end lost 6 bases, the J end lost 5 bases, and 10 bases lay between the germline ends. The CDR3 sequence is 12 residues long. CDR3 in amino acids: CASSTARTEAFF. The DNA for the CDR3 is TGTGCCAGCAGCACTGCCCGGACTGAAGCTTTCTTT.

The gene calls are TRBV7-8 and TRBJ2-1; 9 nucleotides align to TRBD2. This CDR3 region has 16 residues. Germline loops: CDR1 SGHVS, CDR2 FQNEAQ. V dropped 1 base and J dropped 2; count of bases not matched to a gene: 3. As DNA, the CDR3 is TGTGCCAGCAGCTTAGTCCAGCGGGAGGCCTACAATGAGCAGTTCTTC. Amino acid sequence: CASSLVQREAYNEQFF. The whole variable domain, remainder taken from reference TRBV7-8 and TRBJ2-1, is GAGVSQSPRYKVAKRGQDVALRCDPISGHVSLFWYQQALGQGPEFLTYFQNEAQLDKSGLPSDRFFAERPEGSVSTLKIQRTQQEDSAVYLCASSLVQREAYNEQFFGPGTRLTVL.

This clone was found once. The gene calls are TRBV19 and TRBJ2-7; 7 bases map to TRBD1. CDR1 is LNHDA, CDR2 SQIVND, per germline (reference sequence). V lost 1 base, J lost 0 bases, and 3 bases stayed unmatched. This CDR3 has 15 amino acids. In DNA, the CDR3 is TGTGCCAGTAGTATAGGAGGGGGCCTCTCCTACGAGCAGTACTTC. Its protein product is CASSIGGGLSYEQYF.

The chain uses TRBV4-3 and TRBJ2-1; TRBD2 matches 8 bases. J lost 2 bases, V lost 0 bases, and 3 bases had no gene match. Germline V gene data show CDR1 as LGHNA and CDR2 as YSLEER. The CDR3 sequence is 16 residues long. The CDR3 is CASSQDPGGPYNEQFF. The CDR3 bases are TGCGCCAGCAGCCAAGATCCGGGAGGGCCCTACAATGAGCAGTTCTTC.

The sample holds one count of this clone. The rearrangement links TRBV5-6 to TRBJ1-3; TRBD1 aligns across 8 bases. The germline V gene has CDR1 SGHDT and CDR2 YYEEEE. The trim removed 2 bases at V and 0 bases at J, leaving 7 bases unmatched. The CDR3 contains 17 residues. The CDR3 loop is CASSFDRGSGSGNTIYF. In DNA, the CDR3 is TGTGCCAGCAGCTTCGACAGGGGTTCCGGCTCTGGAAACACCATATATTTT.

This clone was observed a handful of times. This chain links TRBV27 with TRBJ2-5; TRBD1 aligns across 8 bases. The V gene's germline CDR1 is MNHEY and CDR2 SMNVEV (reference sequence). V was clipped by 3 bases and J by 5 bases; unmatched bases: 14. This CDR3 contains 17 residues. Written as DNA, the CDR3 is TGTGCCAGCAGTTTTGGTTTTGGGACAGGAGATAGGGAGACCCAGTACTTC. It is translated as CASSFGFGTGDRETQYF.

This clone turned up a few times. The CDR3 region is CASSVAGDAGELFF. CDR3 nucleotide sequence: TGTGCCAGCAGCGTAGCGGGGGACGCCGGGGAGCTGTTTTTT. The V and J genes are TRBV9 and TRBJ2-2, with TRBD2 as a possible D gene (6 bases). Germline assignment: CDR1 SGDLS and CDR2 YYNGEE. There are 14 residues in the CDR3. Trimming left V 0 bases short and J 6 bases short, with 9 bases between. The complete variable domain, with remaining parts taken from reference TRBV9 and TRBJ2-2, reads DSGVTQTPKHLITATGQRVTLRCSPRSGDLSVYWYQQSLDQGLQFLIQYYNGEERAKGNILERFSAQQFPDLHSELNLSSLELGDSALYFCASSVAGDAGELFFGEGSRLTVL.

J is TRBJ2-7 and V is TRBV28, with D possibly being TRBD2 (6 bases). This CDR3 is built from 16 residues. V was clipped by 6 bases and J by 0 bases, with 18 bases between them. Germline V gene sequence: CDR1 MDHEN, CDR2 SYDVKM. The CDR3 is CASRLPGTGSSYEQYF. The CDR3 coding sequence is TGTGCCAGCAGGTTGCCCGGGACTGGAAGCTCCTACGAGCAGTACTTC.

This clone was observed a handful of times. The chain uses TRBV13 and TRBJ2-1; possibly TRBD2 for D (6 bases). The CDR3 sequence is 16 residues long. Germline V CDR1 and CDR2: PRHDT, FYEKMQ (reference sequence). V was pared by 0 bases and J by 4 bases, with 13 bases between. CDR3 sequence: CASSLGEEGYYNEQFF. CDR3 nucleotides: TGTGCCAGCAGCTTAGGCGAGGAGGGCTATTACAATGAGCAGTTCTTC.

DNA for the CDR3: TGTGCCAGCAGCTTGGGTAGCGGGATTACTAGCACAGATACGCAGTATTTT. Translation: CASSLGSGITSTDTQYF. The rearrangement uses TRBV7-3 and TRBJ2-3; 8 bases map to TRBD2. The J segment lost 0 bases and the V segment lost 3 bases, leaving 8 bases of the junction unmatched. CDR1 and CDR2 from the germline V gene are SGHTA and FQGTGA. The CDR3 runs to 17 residues.

The V call is TRBV4-1, the J call TRBJ2-3, with D possibly TRBD2 on 6 matching bases. Germline V CDR1 and CDR2: MGHRA, YSYEKL. Trimming took 2 bases from V and 2 from J, leaving 11 bases between them. The CDR3 is 15 residues long. CDR3 protein: CASSQPSADTDTQYF. DNA of the CDR3: TGCGCCAGCAGCCAACCTAGCGCGGACACAGATACGCAGTATTTT.

The V gene is TRBV2, the J gene TRBJ1-2; D may be TRBD1 (5 bases). V lost 4 bases and J 5 bases, leaving 11 bases between the germline ends. The CDR3 is 13 residues long. Germline CDR1 and CDR2: SNHLY and FYNNEI. CDR3 in amino acids: CASSGDRIYGYTF. CDR3 in DNA: TGTGCCAGCAGTGGAGACAGAATTTATGGCTACACCTTC.

The rearrangement uses TRBV5-8 and TRBJ2-3, with 8 bases that match TRBD1. The CDR3 spans 14 residues. The V segment lost 7 bases and the J segment 4 bases; nucleotides outside the gene matches: 8. Germline V gene sequence: CDR1 SGHTS, CDR2 YDEGEE. The CDR3 reads CASVRTGYSDTQYF. The CDR3 DNA follows: TGTGCCAGCGTCCGGACAGGGTATTCAGATACGCAGTATTTT.

The chain combines TRBV11-3 with TRBJ1-1; D unclear. This CDR3 contains 15 residues. CDR1 is SGHNT and CDR2 is YENEEA in the germline V gene. V lost 1 base to trimming and J lost 3 bases, with 12 bases between them. CDR3 residues: CASSLAAGRDTEAFF. DNA for the CDR3: TGTGCCAGCAGCTTAGCGGCGGGAAGGGACACTGAAGCTTTCTTT.

Only a few counts were recorded for this clone. The chain has TRBV2 and TRBJ1-1; tentatively, D is TRBD1 (6 bases). CDR1 and CDR2 from the germline V gene are SNHLY and FYNNEI. Deletions cut 8 bases from V and 6 bases from J, with 19 bases between. This CDR3 region has 14 residues. The CDR3 DNA follows: TGTGCCAGCTTAGTTCGGACAGCAGGCGCTGAAGCTTTCTTT. It specifies CASLVRTAGAEAFF.

CDR3 DNA: TGCAGCGTTGAAGTTGACAGGGCCTATGGCTACACCTTC. Residues: CSVEVDRAYGYTF. This chain connects TRBV29-1 to TRBJ1-2; 7 positions agree with TRBD1. V was pared by 1 base and J by 4 bases, with 3 bases of the junction left unmatched. CDR1 is SQVTM, CDR2 ANQGSEA, per germline. CDR3 size: 13 residues. Filled out from reference TRBV29-1 and TRBJ1-2, the complete variable domain reads SAVISQKPSRDICQRGTSLTIQCQVDSQVTMMFWYRQQPGQSLTLIATANQGSEATYESGFVIDKFPISRPNLTFSTLTVSNMSPEDSSIYLCSVEVDRAYGYTFGSGTRLTVV.

V is TRBV7-2 and J is TRBJ2-7; D is ambiguous. The CDR3 extends over 15 amino acids. Germline CDR1 is SGHTA and CDR2 is FQGNSA. Trimming took off 1 base at V and 3 bases at J, with 13 bases between the two ends. CDR3 sequence: CASSLGTPPFYEQYF. CDR3 nucleotide sequence: TGTGCCAGCAGCTTAGGAACACCCCCGTTCTACGAGCAGTACTTC.

The chain couples TRBV6-4 to TRBJ2-5; TRBD2 is a possible D gene (5 bases). The CDR3 has 14 residues. The germline V and J ends were trimmed by 6 bases and 7 bases, with 18 bases remaining between them. Germline CDR1 and CDR2: MRHNA and SNTAGT. DNA of the CDR3: TGTGCCAGCAGCCGTAGTTACAACGAGGGGACCCAGTACTTC. It yields the protein CASSRSYNEGTQYF.